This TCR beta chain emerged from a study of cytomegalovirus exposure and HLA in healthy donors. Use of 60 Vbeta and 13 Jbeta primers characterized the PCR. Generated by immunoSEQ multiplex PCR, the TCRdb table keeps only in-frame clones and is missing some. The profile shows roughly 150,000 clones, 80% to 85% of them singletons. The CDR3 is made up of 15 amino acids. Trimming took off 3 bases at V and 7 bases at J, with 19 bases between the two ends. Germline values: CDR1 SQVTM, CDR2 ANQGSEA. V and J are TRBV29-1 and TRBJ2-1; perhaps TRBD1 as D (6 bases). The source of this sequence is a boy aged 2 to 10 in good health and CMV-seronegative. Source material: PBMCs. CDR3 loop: CSVDEGVGISNEQFF. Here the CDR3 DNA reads TGCAGCGTTGATGAGGGGGTGGGTATCTCGAATGAGCAGTTCTTC.